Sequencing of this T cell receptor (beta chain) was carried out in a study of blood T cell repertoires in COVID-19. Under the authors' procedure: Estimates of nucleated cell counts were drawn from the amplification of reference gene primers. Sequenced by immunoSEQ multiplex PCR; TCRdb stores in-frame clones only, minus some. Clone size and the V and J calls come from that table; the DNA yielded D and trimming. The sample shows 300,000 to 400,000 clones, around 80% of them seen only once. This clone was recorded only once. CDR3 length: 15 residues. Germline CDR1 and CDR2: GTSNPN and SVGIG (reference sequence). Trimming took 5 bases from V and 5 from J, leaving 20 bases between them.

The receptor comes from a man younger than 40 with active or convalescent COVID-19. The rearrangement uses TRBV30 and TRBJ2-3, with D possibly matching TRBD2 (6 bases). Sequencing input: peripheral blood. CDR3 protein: CAWAGSKPAGDTQYF. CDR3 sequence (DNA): TGTGCCTGGGCCGGGAGCAAGCCGGCGGGAGATACGCAGTATTTT.